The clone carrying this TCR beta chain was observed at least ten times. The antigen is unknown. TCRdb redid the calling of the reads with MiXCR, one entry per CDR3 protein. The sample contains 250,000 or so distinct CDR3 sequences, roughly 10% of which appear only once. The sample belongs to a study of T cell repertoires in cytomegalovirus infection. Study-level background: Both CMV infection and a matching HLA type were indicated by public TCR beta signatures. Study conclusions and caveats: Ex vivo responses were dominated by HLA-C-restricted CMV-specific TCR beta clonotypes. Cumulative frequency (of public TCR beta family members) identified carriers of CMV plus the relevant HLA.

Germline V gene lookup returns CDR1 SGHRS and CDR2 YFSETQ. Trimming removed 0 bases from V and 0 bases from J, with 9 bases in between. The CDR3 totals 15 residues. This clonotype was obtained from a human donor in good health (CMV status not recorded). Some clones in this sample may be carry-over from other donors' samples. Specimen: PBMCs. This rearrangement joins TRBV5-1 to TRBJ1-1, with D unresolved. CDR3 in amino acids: CASSLGQLMNTEAFF. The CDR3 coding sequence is TGCGCCAGCAGCTTGGGGCAGCTCATGAACACTGAAGCTTTCTTT.